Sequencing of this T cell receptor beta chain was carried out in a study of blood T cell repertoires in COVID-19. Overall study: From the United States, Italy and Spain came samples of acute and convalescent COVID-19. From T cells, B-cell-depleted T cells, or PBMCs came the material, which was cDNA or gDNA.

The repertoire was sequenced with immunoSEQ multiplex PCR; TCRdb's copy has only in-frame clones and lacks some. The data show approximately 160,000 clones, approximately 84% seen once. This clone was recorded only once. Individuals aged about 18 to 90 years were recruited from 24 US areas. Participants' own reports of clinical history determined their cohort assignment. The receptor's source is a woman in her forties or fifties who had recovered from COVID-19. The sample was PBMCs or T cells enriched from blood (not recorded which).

The CDR3 sequence: CAISEKQMSYNEQFF. The CDR3 DNA reads as TGTGCCATCAGTGAGAAGCAAATGTCCTACAATGAGCAGTTCTTC. The chain combines TRBV10-3 with TRBJ2-1; D is unclear. This CDR3 is 15 amino acids long. Germline V gene sequence: CDR1 ENHRY, CDR2 SYGVKD. V lost 2 bases, J lost 1 base, and 9 bases lay in between.